This T cell receptor (beta chain) is from a study of response to subunit inactivated influenza vaccine (dated by TCRdb to 2017 to 2018). For context, the study as a whole: Deep quantitative T cell receptor repertoire profiling was used in the study to track responses to a trivalent subunit inactivated influenza vaccine.

Library method: RT-PCR. This sample was sequenced with an Illumina HiSeq 2500. TCRdb redid the processing of the public reads, applying fastp at Q25 and MiXCR, and retained in-frame beta chains. CDR3 protein duplicates are merged, each entry listing the most common genes and DNA. A total of 500,000 to 600,000 distinct CDR3 sequences appear in this sample, 12% of them only once. The top ten constitute 10% to 13% of the sample. This clonotype has only a few counts. It has no known antigen specificity. No base quality information exists; no much larger clone differs at one position. Summary of the overall study and its limitations: The authors proposed that each seasonal influenza vaccination may bring in only a limited number of new T cells.

This specimen consisted of PBMCs from blood, obtained on the day of vaccination. The clonotype originates from a middle-aged man who received an inactivated influenza vaccine. Donor details come from another sample of the same person, matched by shared clones.

The CDR3 region has the sequence CASKRTGGGSPLHF. The DNA sequence is given as TGTGCCAGCAAACGGACAGGGGGCGGTTCACCCCTCCACTTT. The V and J segments used are TRBV27 and TRBJ1-6, with 11 bases aligning to TRBD1. Reading from cysteine to phenylalanine, the CDR3 counts 14 amino acids. The sequence is cut down to CDR3 DNA, 42 bases in frame from base 1. Per the germline V gene (reference sequence), MNHEY is the CDR1 and SMNVEV is the CDR2. Clipping removes 7 bases from V and 9 bases from J, with 5 as the unmatched junction base count.